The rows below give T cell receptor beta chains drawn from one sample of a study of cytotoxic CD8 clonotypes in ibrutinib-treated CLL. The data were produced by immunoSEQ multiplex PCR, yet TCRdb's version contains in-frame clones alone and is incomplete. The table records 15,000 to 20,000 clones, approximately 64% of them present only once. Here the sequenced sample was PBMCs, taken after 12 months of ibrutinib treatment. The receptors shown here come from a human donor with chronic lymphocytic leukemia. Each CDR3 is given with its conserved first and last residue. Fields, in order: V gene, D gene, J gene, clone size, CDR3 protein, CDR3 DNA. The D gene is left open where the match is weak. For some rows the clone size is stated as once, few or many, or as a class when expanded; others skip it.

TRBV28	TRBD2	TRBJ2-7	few	CASSLSLSGRLTYEQYF	TGTGCCAGCAGTTTATCTTTGAGCGGGAGGTTAACCTACGAGCAGTACTTC
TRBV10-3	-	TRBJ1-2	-	CTISESWTPGMDGYTF	TGTACCATCAGTGAGTCTTGGACACCGGGTATGGATGGCTACACCTTC
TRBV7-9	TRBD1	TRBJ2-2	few	CASSSRTGNTGELFF	TGTGCCAGCAGCTCAAGGACAGGGAACACCGGGGAGCTGTTTTTT
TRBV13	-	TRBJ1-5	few	CASSEDGGPQHF	TGTGCCAGCAGCGAAGACGGGGGTCCCCAGCATTTT
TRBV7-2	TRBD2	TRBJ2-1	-	CASSLLGGGIYNEQFF	TGTGCCAGCAGCTTACTAGGCGGGGGGATATACAATGAGCAGTTCTTC
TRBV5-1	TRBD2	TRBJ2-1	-	CASSYGGREGNEQFF	TGCGCCAGCAGCTATGGAGGCAGGGAGGGCAATGAGCAGTTCTTC
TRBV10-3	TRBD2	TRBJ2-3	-	CAISAIGLAVTDTQYF	TGTGCCATCAGTGCTATCGGACTAGCGGTCACAGATACGCAGTATTTT
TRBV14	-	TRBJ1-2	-	CASSQVPGYGYTF	TGTGCCAGCAGCCAAGTTCCCGGGTATGGCTACACCTTC
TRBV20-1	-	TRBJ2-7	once	CSASRSSQYF	TGCAGTGCTAGTAGGAGTTCGCAGTACTTC
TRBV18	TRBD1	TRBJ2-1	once	CASSVGQGDYNEQFF	TGTGCCAGCTCGGTGGGACAGGGCGACTACAATGAGCAGTTCTTC
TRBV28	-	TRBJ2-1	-	CASSSRVDEQFF	TGTGCCAGCAGTTCCAGGGTCGATGAGCAGTTCTTC
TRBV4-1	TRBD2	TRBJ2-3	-	CASSRGPQRGASTDTQYF	TGCGCCAGCAGCCGCGGACCCCAGCGGGGTGCTAGCACAGATACGCAGTATTTT
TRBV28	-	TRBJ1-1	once	CASSWRGTEAFF	TGTGCCAGCAGTTGGCGGGGGACTGAAGCTTTCTTT
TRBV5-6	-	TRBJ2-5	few	CASRLGIGGETQYF	TGTGCCAGCAGATTGGGAATCGGTGGGGAGACCCAGTACTTC
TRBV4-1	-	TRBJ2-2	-	CASSQDTPGANTGELFF	TGCGCCAGCAGCCAAGATACTCCGGGCGCGAACACCGGGGAGCTGTTTTTT
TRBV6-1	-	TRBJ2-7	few	CASRSLYEQYF	TGTGCCAGCAGATCCCTCTACGAGCAGTACTTC
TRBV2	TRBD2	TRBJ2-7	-	CASSRRISGRAPYEQYF	TGTGCCAGCAGCCGAAGAATTAGCGGGAGGGCCCCCTACGAGCAGTACTTC
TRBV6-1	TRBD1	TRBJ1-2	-	CASSGQGAGYGYTF	TGTGCCAGCAGCGGACAGGGGGCAGGGTATGGCTACACCTTC
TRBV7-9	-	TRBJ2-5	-	CASSPGQETQYF	TGTGCCAGCAGCCCGGGACAAGAGACCCAGTACTTC
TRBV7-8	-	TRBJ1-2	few	CASSLAVAGVHGYTF	TGTGCCAGCAGCTTAGCTGTGGCAGGGGTCCATGGCTACACCTTC
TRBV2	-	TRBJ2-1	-	CASPDRNNEQFF	TGTGCCAGCCCGGACAGAAACAATGAGCAGTTCTTC
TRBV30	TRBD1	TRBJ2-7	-	CAWTPTGSEQYF	TGTGCCTGGACTCCGACAGGGTCCGAGCAGTACTTC
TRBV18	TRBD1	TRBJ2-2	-	CASSTTESTGQGNTGELFF	TGTGCCAGCTCAACTACCGAATCCACGGGACAGGGGAACACCGGGGAGCTGTTTTTT
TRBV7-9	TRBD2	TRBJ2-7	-	CASSSTGVPGLAVYEQYF	TGTGCCAGCAGCTCAACAGGGGTTCCGGGACTAGCGGTCTACGAGCAGTACTTC
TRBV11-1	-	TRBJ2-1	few	CASSLGTLYNEQFF	TGTGCCAGCAGCTTGGGGACACTTTACAATGAGCAGTTCTTC
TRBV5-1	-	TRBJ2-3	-	CASSRRGGQVGTDTQYF	TGCGCCAGCAGCCGCCGTGGGGGGCAAGTCGGCACAGATACGCAGTATTTT
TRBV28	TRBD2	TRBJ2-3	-	CASSQKLAALGTDTQYF	TGTGCCAGCAGTCAGAAACTAGCGGCCTTGGGCACAGATACGCAGTATTTT
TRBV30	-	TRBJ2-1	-	CAWSVPDRGYNEQFF	TGTGCCTGGAGTGTCCCGGACAGAGGCTACAATGAGCAGTTCTTC
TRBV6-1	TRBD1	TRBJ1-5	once	CASIGLQGRHQPQHF	TGTGCCAGCATTGGATTACAGGGGAGACATCAGCCCCAGCATTTT
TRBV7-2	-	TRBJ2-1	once	CASSPARLGVYNEQFF	TGTGCCAGCAGCCCCGCGAGGCTGGGGGTTTACAATGAGCAGTTCTTC
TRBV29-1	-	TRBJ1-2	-	CSVEGGVVYGYTF	TGCAGCGTTGAAGGAGGGGTTGTCTATGGCTACACCTTC
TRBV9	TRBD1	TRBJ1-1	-	CASSSEGQGANTEAFF	TGTGCCAGCAGCAGCGAGGGACAGGGGGCCAACACTGAAGCTTTCTTT
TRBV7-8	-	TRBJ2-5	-	CASSGVVTRGAETQYF	TGTGCCAGCAGCGGAGTCGTCACGAGAGGAGCTGAGACCCAGTACTTC
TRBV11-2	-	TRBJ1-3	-	CASSLRGVETGNTIYF	TGTGCCAGCAGCTTAAGGGGGGTCGAAACTGGAAACACCATATATTTT
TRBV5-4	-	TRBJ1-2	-	CASSPLALTSGYGYTF	TGTGCCAGCAGCCCCCTAGCCCTAACAAGCGGCTATGGCTACACCTTC
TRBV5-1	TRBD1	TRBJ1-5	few	CASSTGTGNQPQHF	TGCGCCAGCAGTACCGGGACAGGAAATCAGCCCCAGCATTTT
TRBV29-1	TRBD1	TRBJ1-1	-	CSVAKGTGGTEAFF	TGCAGCGTGGCAAAAGGGACAGGGGGCACTGAAGCTTTCTTT
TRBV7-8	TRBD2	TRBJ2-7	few	CASSPGLAASSYEQYF	TGTGCCAGCAGTCCCGGACTAGCGGCCAGCTCCTACGAGCAGTACTTC
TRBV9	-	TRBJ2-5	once	CASSVEGGFQETQYF	TGTGCCAGCAGCGTAGAGGGCGGCTTCCAAGAGACCCAGTACTTC
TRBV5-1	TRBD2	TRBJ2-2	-	CASRSLAGGDTGELFF	TGCGCCAGCAGATCACTAGCGGGAGGGGACACCGGGGAGCTGTTTTTT
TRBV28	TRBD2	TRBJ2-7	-	CATVLAGGRYEQYF	TGTGCCACCGTACTAGCGGGAGGTCGTTACGAGCAGTACTTC
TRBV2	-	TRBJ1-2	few	CASLTGTRGYGYTF	TGTGCCAGCCTTACAGGGACCCGGGGCTATGGCTACACCTTC
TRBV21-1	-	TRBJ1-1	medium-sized	CASSNTEAFF	TGTGCCAGCAGCAACACTGAAGCTTTCTTT
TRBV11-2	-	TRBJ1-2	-	CASSVLGGSYGYTF	TGTGCCAGCAGTGTGTTGGGGGGCTCCTATGGCTACACCTTC
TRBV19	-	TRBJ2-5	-	CASRDPGPMGTQYF	TGTGCCAGTAGGGACCCGGGGCCGATGGGGACCCAGTACTTC
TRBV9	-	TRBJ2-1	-	CASSVGSGFPNEQFF	TGTGCCAGCAGCGTAGGGTCGGGATTTCCCAATGAGCAGTTCTTC
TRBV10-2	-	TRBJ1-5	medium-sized	CASTGTNNQPQHF	TGCGCCAGCACTGGGACGAACAATCAGCCCCAGCATTTT
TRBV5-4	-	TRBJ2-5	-	CASSRGVLASVETQYF	TGTGCCAGCAGCCGCGGGGTGCTAGCGTCCGTAGAGACCCAGTACTTC
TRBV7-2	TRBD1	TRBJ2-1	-	CASSFFMSGTGGPNEQFF	TGTGCCAGCAGCTTTTTTATGTCCGGGACAGGGGGTCCTAATGAGCAGTTCTTC
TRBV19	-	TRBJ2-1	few	CATDSGHSTPNEQFF	TGTGCCACTGACTCGGGACACTCTACCCCCAATGAGCAGTTCTTC
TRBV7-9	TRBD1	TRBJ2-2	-	CASSSRQGATNTGELFF	TGTGCCAGCAGCTCGAGGCAGGGGGCAACGAACACCGGGGAGCTGTTTTTT
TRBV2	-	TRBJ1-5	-	CASSEVVLLGRRNIQPQHF	TGTGCCAGCAGTGAAGTAGTGCTATTAGGACGTAGGAATATTCAGCCCCAGCATTTT
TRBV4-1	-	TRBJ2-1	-	CASSQEGFGVSNEQFF	TGCGCCAGCAGCCAAGAAGGGTTTGGTGTGTCGAATGAGCAGTTCTTC
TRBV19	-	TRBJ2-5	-	CASSSSGGRETQYF	TGTGCCAGTAGCTCCTCAGGGGGGAGAGAGACCCAGTACTTC